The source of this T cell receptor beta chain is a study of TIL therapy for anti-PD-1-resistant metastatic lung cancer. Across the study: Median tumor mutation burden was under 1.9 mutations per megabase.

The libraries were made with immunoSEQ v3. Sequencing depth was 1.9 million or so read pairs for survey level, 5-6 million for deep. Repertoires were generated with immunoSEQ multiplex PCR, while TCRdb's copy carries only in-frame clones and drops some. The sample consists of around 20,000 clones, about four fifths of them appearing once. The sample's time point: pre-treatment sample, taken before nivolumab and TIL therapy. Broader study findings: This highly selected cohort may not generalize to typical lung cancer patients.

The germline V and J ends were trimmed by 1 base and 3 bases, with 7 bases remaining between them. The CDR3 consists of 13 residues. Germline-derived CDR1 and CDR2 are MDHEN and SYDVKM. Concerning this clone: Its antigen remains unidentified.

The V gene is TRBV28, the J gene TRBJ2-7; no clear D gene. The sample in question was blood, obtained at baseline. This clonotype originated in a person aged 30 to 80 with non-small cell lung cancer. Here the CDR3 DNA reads TGTGCCAGCAGTTTATTGGCTAGCTACGAGCAGTACTTC. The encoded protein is CASSLLASYEQYF.